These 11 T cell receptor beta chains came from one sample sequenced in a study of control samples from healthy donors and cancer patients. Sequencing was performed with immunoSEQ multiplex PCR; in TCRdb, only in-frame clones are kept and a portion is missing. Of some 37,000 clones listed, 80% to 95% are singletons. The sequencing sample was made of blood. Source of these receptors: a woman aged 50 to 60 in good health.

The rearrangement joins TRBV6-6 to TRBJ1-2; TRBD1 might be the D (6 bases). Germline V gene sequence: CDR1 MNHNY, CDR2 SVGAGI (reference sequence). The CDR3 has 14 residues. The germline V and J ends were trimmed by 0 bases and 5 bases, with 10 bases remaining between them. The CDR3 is CASSYSTGYYGYTF. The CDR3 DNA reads TGTGCCAGCAGTTACTCGACAGGTTATTATGGCTACACCTTC.

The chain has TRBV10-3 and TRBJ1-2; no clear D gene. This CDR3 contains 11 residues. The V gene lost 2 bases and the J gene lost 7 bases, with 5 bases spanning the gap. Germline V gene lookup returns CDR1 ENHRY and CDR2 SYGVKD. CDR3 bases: TGTGCCATCAGTGAGGGCCTTGGCTACACCTTC. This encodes CAISEGLGYTF.

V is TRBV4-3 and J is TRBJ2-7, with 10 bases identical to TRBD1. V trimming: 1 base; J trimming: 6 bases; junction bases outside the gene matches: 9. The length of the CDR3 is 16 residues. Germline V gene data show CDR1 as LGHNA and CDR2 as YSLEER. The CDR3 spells CASSQGTGTGAFEQYF. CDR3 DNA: TGCGCCAGCAGCCAAGGAACCGGGACAGGGGCCTTCGAGCAGTACTTC.

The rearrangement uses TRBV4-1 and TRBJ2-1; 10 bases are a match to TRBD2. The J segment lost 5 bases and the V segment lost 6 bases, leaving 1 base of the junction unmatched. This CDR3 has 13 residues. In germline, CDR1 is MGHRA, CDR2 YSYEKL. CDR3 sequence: CASRLAGHNEQFF. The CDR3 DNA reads TGCGCCAGCAGACTAGCGGGGCACAATGAGCAGTTCTTC.

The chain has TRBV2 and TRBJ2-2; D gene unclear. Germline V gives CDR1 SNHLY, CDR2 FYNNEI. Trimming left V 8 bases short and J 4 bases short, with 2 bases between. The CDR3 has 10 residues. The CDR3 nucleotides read TGTGCCAGCGGCACCGGGGAGCTGTTTTTT. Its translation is CASGTGELFF.

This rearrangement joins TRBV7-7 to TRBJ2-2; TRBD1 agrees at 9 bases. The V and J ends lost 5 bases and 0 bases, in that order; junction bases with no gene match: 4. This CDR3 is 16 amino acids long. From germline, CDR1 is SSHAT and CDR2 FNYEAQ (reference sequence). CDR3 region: CASSIGQGPNTGELFF. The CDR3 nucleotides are TGTGCCAGCAGCATCGGACAGGGGCCGAACACCGGGGAGCTGTTTTTT.

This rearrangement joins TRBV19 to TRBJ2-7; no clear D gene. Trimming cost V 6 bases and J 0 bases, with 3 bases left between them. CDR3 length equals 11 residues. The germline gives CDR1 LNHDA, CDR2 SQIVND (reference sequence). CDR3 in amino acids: CASSGSYEQYF. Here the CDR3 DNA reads TGTGCCAGTAGCGGCTCCTACGAGCAGTACTTC.

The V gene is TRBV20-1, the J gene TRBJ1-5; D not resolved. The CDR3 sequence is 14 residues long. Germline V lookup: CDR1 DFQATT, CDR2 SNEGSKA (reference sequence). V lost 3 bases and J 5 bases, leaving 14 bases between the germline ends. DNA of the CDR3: TGCAGTGCTAGTGGGGTCAAGGGAGATCAGCCCCAGCATTTT. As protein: CSASGVKGDQPQHF.

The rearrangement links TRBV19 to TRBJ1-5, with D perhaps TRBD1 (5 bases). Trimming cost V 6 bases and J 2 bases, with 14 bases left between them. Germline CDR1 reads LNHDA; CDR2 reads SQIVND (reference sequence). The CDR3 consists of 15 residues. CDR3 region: CASRGGTVGNQPQHF. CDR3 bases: TGTGCCAGTAGGGGAGGGACGGTTGGCAATCAGCCCCAGCATTTT.

The CDR3 DNA follows: TGTGCCAGCAGCCAAGCAGGGGGGATTTCACCCCTCCACTTT. It translates to CASSQAGGISPLHF. The rearrangement links TRBV3-1 (or the pseudogene TRBV3-2) to TRBJ1-6; 7 nucleotides match TRBD1. Trimming at V came to 1 base and at J to 9 bases, leaving 3 bases not matched to a gene. The germline CDR1 and CDR2 sequences are LGHDT and YNNKEL (reference sequence). The CDR3 spans 14 residues.

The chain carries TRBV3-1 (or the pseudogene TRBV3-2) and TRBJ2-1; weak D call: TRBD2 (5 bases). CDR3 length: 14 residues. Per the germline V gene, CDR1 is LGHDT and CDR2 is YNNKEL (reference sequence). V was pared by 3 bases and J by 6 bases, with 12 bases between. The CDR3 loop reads CASSQPSWGNEQFF. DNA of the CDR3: TGTGCCAGCAGCCAGCCTAGCTGGGGCAATGAGCAGTTCTTC.